In its sample, the clone carrying this T cell receptor (beta chain) ranks as medium-sized. Some clones are missing from TCRdb's copy, which holds only in-frame ones; the method was immunoSEQ multiplex PCR. The table has over 4,000 clones, less than 85% seen once; the top ten hold over 9.5%. The data belong to a study of neoadjuvant nivolumab and ipilimumab in lung cancer. Germline V gene sequence: CDR1 MNHNS, CDR2 SASEGT. V was clipped by 2 bases and J by 5 bases, with 15 bases between them. There are 15 residues in the CDR3. This rearrangement joins TRBV6-1 to TRBJ1-1; no clear D gene. The receptor's source is an adult with non-small cell lung cancer. Sequences were derived from tumor tissue, sampled after neoadjuvant nivolumab, alone or with ipilimumab, at or shortly before surgery. CDR3 sequence reads: CASSERSNLRTEAFF. In DNA form, the CDR3 reads TGTGCCAGCAGTGAAAGGAGTAATCTACGGACTGAAGCTTTCTTT.